Listed here are 9 T cell receptor beta chains from one sample, sequenced in a study of identical twins. Using its own MiXCR run on the 5' RACE reads, TCRdb lists one record per CDR3 protein. Of hundreds of thousands of distinct CDR3 sequences in the sample, about 7% were seen once. The same sample was also used in a study of yellow fever vaccine responses in identical twins.

Sequencing used PBMCs. The receptors derive from a woman between 18 and 29 years old in good health.

The CDR3 DNA is TGTGCCAGCAGCCAAGATCATATTAGCGGGGCGAACACCGGGGAGCTGTTTTTT. As protein: CASSQDHISGANTGELFF. This chain links TRBV3-1 with TRBJ2-2, with 8 bases that match TRBD2. V was clipped by 0 bases and J by 0 bases; unmatched bases: 6. Germline-derived CDR1 and CDR2 are LGHDT and YNNKEL (reference sequence). This CDR3 has 18 amino acids.

The chain uses TRBV5-1 and TRBJ2-2; D is unresolved. The germline V gene has CDR1 SGHRS and CDR2 YFSETQ. The CDR3 loop spans 16 amino acids. Trimming left V 4 bases short and J 2 bases short, with 15 bases between. The CDR3 region is CASSPHYGDNTGELFF. The CDR3 nucleotides are TGCGCCAGCAGCCCCCACTACGGAGATAACACCGGGGAGCTGTTTTTT.

This clonotype was seen a handful of times. The chain recombines TRBV7-9 with TRBJ2-7, with 10 bases aligning to TRBD2. The CDR3 is 15 amino acids. Germline V gene sequence: CDR1 SEHNR, CDR2 FQNEAQ (reference sequence). The V and J ends lost 1 base and 1 base, in that order; junction bases with no gene match: 1. The CDR3 loop reads CASSLVLAGSYEQYF. The CDR3 bases are TGTGCCAGCAGCTTAGTACTAGCGGGGTCCTACGAGCAGTACTTC. Full variable domain (remainder filled in from reference TRBV7-9 and TRBJ2-7): DTGVSQNPRHKITKRGQNVTFRCDPISEHNRLYWYRQTLGQGPEFLTYFQNEAQLEKSRLLSDRFSAERPKGSFSTLEIQRTEQGDSAMYLCASSLVLAGSYEQYFGPGTRLTVT.

This clonotype was counted between two and nine times. The rearrangement uses TRBV4-1 and TRBJ2-1, with TRBD2 identical over 11 bases. V trimming: 3 bases; J trimming: 6 bases; junction bases outside the gene matches: 4. The CDR3 is 15 residues long. Germline CDR1 is MGHRA and CDR2 is YSYEKL. The CDR3 DNA is TGCGCCAGCAGCCAGGGTGGACTAGCGGGCAATGAGCAGTTCTTC. Translation: CASSQGGLAGNEQFF.

The table lists this clonotype with a few counts. The chain combines TRBV10-2 with TRBJ2-1; D is unclear. The V gene lost 4 bases and the J gene lost 0 bases, with 13 bases spanning the gap. Germline V CDR1 and CDR2: WSHSY, SAAADI. This CDR3 has 16 residues. The CDR3, as DNA: TGCGCCAGCAGTGTTAGTTTGGGCAGCTCCTACAATGAGCAGTTCTTC. Protein: CASSVSLGSSYNEQFF.

The chain recombines TRBV9 with TRBJ1-1; D unclear. Germline-derived CDR1 and CDR2 are SGDLS and YYNGEE. This CDR3 is built from 14 residues. Trimming shortened V by 0 bases and J by 2 bases, and 8 bases separated the two germline ends. The CDR3 spells CASSVGRVNTEAFF. The CDR3, as DNA: TGTGCCAGCAGCGTAGGGCGGGTTAACACTGAAGCTTTCTTT.

In this sample, this clonotype turned up a few times. The chain is built from TRBV12-3 or TRBV12-4 and TRBJ1-2; maybe TRBD1 (5 bases). CDR3 length: 16 amino acids. V was clipped by 3 bases and J by 0 bases, with 14 bases between them. The CDR3 nucleotides are TGTGCCAGCAGTTTCGGAGGGGACGCACCTAACTATGGCTACACCTTC. This encodes CASSFGGDAPNYGYTF.

This clonotype was seen a few times. This chain joins TRBV20-1 and TRBJ2-5, with 7 nucleotides matching TRBD2. Trimming cost V 3 bases and J 5 bases; bases outside gene matches: 9. CDR3 length: 14 amino acids. Per germline, CDR1 DFQATT and CDR2 SNEGSKA (reference sequence). The chain's CDR3 is CSASVWGAGETQYF. The CDR3 nucleotides are TGCAGTGCTAGTGTTTGGGGAGCGGGGGAGACCCAGTACTTC.

This chain connects TRBV12-3 or TRBV12-4 to TRBJ1-5; 7 nucleotides align to TRBD1. The J segment lost 4 bases and the V segment lost 7 bases, leaving 7 bases of the junction unmatched. This CDR3 comprises 14 residues. The CDR3, as DNA: TGTGCCAGCAACTTTGGGACAGCTAATCAGCCCCAGCATTTT. Translation gives CASNFGTANQPQHF.